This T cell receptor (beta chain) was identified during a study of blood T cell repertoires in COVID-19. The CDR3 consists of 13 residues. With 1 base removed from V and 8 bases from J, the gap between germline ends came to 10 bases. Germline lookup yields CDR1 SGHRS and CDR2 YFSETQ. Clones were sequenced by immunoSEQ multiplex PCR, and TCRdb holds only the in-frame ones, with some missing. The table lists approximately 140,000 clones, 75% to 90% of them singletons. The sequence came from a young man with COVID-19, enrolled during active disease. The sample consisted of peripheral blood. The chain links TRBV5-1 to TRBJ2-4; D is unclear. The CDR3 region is CASSLSPVDIQYF. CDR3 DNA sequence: TGCGCCAGCAGCTTGAGTCCGGTGGACATTCAGTACTTC.